These 18 T cell receptor beta chains were sequenced from one sample in a study of identical twins. Via MiXCR, TCRdb re-called the 5' RACE reads, giving one row per CDR3 protein. The sample has hundreds of thousands of distinct CDR3 sequences, roughly an eighth seen once. These data were also reused for a study on yellow fever vaccine responses in identical twins.

Sequencing was performed on PBMCs. These TCRs come from a woman under 30 in good health.

This clonotype was observed a handful of times. DNA of the CDR3: TGCAGCGCTAATGGGGCAGGACCCTACAATGAGCAGTTCTTC. Protein product: CSANGAGPYNEQFF. The chain uses TRBV29-1 and TRBJ2-1; TRBD1 might be the D (5 bases). The CDR3 is 14 residues long. Germline CDR1 reads SQVTM; CDR2 reads ANQGSEA. V was shortened by 7 bases and J by 2 bases, with 15 bases between the two germline ends.

CDR3 DNA sequence: TGCGCCAGCAGTGAGGGGAGTGAGACCCAGTACTTC. Translation gives CASSEGSETQYF. The V and J genes are TRBV10-1 and TRBJ2-5; tentative D call: TRBD2 (5 bases). Germline CDR1 is WNHNN and CDR2 is SYGVQD (reference sequence). The CDR3 extends over 12 amino acids. With 2 bases removed from V and 5 bases from J, the gap between germline ends came to 6 bases.

This clonotype appeared a few times. The V and J genes are TRBV28 and TRBJ2-3; no reliable D call. Germline values: CDR1 MDHEN, CDR2 SYDVKM. Trimming cost V 1 base and J 4 bases, with 9 bases left between them. The CDR3 covers 14 residues. CDR3 DNA: TGTGCCAGCAGTTTATCAGGCCCTCCAGATACGCAGTATTTT. This gives the protein CASSLSGPPDTQYF.

The rearrangement uses TRBV2 and TRBJ1-1, with TRBD1 matching over 8 bases. The CDR3 runs to 14 residues. The trim removed 5 bases at V and 6 bases at J, leaving 8 bases unmatched. Germline lookup yields CDR1 SNHLY and CDR2 FYNNEI. For the CDR3, the DNA is TGTGCCAGCAGTCCGAACAGGGGGGTGCCTGAAGCTTTCTTT. As protein: CASSPNRGVPEAFF.

At least ten counts were recorded for this clonotype. The CDR3 protein is CASSDSTAGAGQPQHF. Here the CDR3 DNA reads TGTGCCAGCAGTGATTCCACCGCCGGGGCGGGACAGCCCCAGCATTTT. The V call is TRBV25-1, the J call TRBJ1-5, with D possibly matching TRBD1 (5 bases). Germline V gene lookup returns CDR1 MGHDK and CDR2 SYGVNS. The length of the CDR3 is 16 residues. Trimming removed 3 bases from V and 7 bases from J, with 19 bases in between.

The chain combines TRBV19 with TRBJ1-6, with D hard to call. The CDR3 runs to 13 residues. The germline V gene has CDR1 LNHDA and CDR2 SQIVND (reference sequence). Trimming stripped 3 bases from V and 10 bases from J, with 10 bases between. In DNA form, the CDR3 reads TGTGCCAGTAGTATTCTGGTTGACTCACCCCTCCACTTT. It translates to CASSILVDSPLHF.

The gene calls are TRBV2 and TRBJ2-2, with D tentatively TRBD1 or TRBD2 (6 bases each). The CDR3 sequence is 16 residues long. V was cut by 2 bases and J by 3 bases, with 13 bases left in between. Germline values: CDR1 SNHLY, CDR2 FYNNEI. CDR3 in amino acids: CASSERGDGYTGELFF. The CDR3 nucleotides are TGTGCCAGCAGTGAAAGGGGGGATGGGTACACCGGGGAGCTGTTTTTT.

The chain carries TRBV3-1 and TRBJ2-3, with 9 bases fitting TRBD2. Germline V gene sequence: CDR1 LGHDT, CDR2 YNNKEL (reference sequence). The CDR3 contains 17 residues. CDR3: CTISPELAGQGTDTQYF. In nucleotides, the CDR3 is TGTACCATCAGTCCCGAACTAGCGGGCCAGGGCACAGATACGCAGTATTTT.

This clonotype was seen a handful of times. The genes are TRBV27 and TRBJ2-2; 9 nucleotides line up with TRBD1. CDR3 size: 17 residues. Per germline, CDR1 MNHEY and CDR2 SMNVEV (reference sequence). With 5 bases clipped from V and 5 bases from J, the junction kept 12 bases outside the gene matches. CDR3 in amino acids: CASSQSPGTGNTGELFF. The DNA of the CDR3 is TGTGCCAGCAGTCAAAGTCCCGGGACAGGGAATACCGGGGAGCTGTTTTTT.

The rearrangement links TRBV7-8 to TRBJ2-1; 11 positions match TRBD2. The CDR3 sequence is 19 residues long. Germline V lookup: CDR1 SGHVS, CDR2 FQNEAQ. With V trimmed by 2 bases and J by 8 bases, 17 bases remained unmatched. CDR3 amino acids: CASSLRAGVIAGGTYEQFF. In DNA form, the CDR3 reads TGTGCCAGCAGCTTACGGGCGGGGGTTATAGCGGGAGGGACCTATGAGCAGTTCTTC.

The chain has TRBV7-6 and TRBJ1-6, with D maybe TRBD1 (6 bases). Germline assignment: CDR1 SGHVS and CDR2 FNYEAQ. Trimming cost V 5 bases and J 9 bases, with 17 bases left between them. The CDR3 is made up of 15 amino acids. DNA of the CDR3: TGTGCCAGCAGCCCCACTACCGGGACACCTTCACCCCTCCACTTT. This sequence encodes CASSPTTGTPSPLHF.

V and J are TRBV14 and TRBJ2-1, with 14 bases fitting TRBD2. Germline CDR1 and CDR2: SGHDN and FVKESK. The CDR3 length is 16 residues. The V and J ends lost 4 bases and 8 bases, in that order; junction bases with no gene match: 7. The CDR3 reads CASSPGLAGGWDEQFF. In DNA, the CDR3 is TGTGCCAGCAGCCCAGGACTAGCGGGAGGTTGGGATGAGCAGTTCTTC.

The J gene is TRBJ2-1, the V gene TRBV24-1; 11 bases match TRBD2. Germline V gives CDR1 KGHDR, CDR2 SFDVKD. CDR3 length: 14 residues. With 10 bases clipped from V and 6 bases from J, the junction kept 7 bases outside the gene matches. Here the CDR3 reads CATELAGAGNEQFF. CDR3 nucleotide sequence: TGTGCCACGGAACTAGCGGGAGCTGGCAATGAGCAGTTCTTC.

The chain carries TRBV6-1 and TRBJ2-7, with D perhaps TRBD2 (6 bases). Germline CDR1 MNHNS, CDR2 SASEGT. This CDR3 region has 15 residues. V was clipped by 9 bases and J by 5 bases, with 23 bases between them. CDR3 in DNA: TGTGCCAGTATTCCCCATGATACGGGAGTAAACGAGCAGTACTTC. It encodes CASIPHDTGVNEQYF.

This clonotype was detected only a few times. This chain joins TRBV2 and TRBJ2-3; D possibly uses TRBD1 or TRBD2 (5 bases each). The CDR3 is made up of 14 amino acids. The V end was cut by 10 bases, the J end by 2 bases, with 16 bases between. Per the germline V gene, CDR1 is SNHLY and CDR2 is FYNNEI. The CDR3 nucleotides read TGTGCCACCCAAGAGGGGCTAGTCACAGATACGCAGTATTTT. Its translation: CATQEGLVTDTQYF. Together with reference TRBV2 and TRBJ2-3, the CDR3 gives the full variable domain: EPEVTQTPSHQVTQMGQEVILRCVPISNHLYFYWYRQILGQKVEFLVSFYNNEISEKSEIFDDQFSVERPDGSNFTLKIRSTKLEDSAMYFCATQEGLVTDTQYFGPGTRLTVL.

The chain uses TRBV11-2 and TRBJ2-5, with D unresolved. V gave up 5 bases and J gave up 2 bases, with 21 bases separating them. This CDR3 comprises 17 residues. Germline V gene sequence: CDR1 SGHAT, CDR2 FQNNGV. The CDR3 reads CASSLRAQNSFQETQYF. CDR3 sequence (DNA): TGTGCCAGCAGCCTTAGGGCCCAGAACTCGTTTCAAGAGACCCAGTACTTC. Looking up the rest from reference TRBV11-2 and TRBJ2-5 gives the full variable domain: EAGVAQSPRYKIIEKRQSVAFWCNPISGHATLYWYQQILGQGPKLLIQFQNNGVVDDSQLPKDRFSAERLKGVDSTLKIQPAKLEDSAVYLCASSLRAQNSFQETQYFGPGTRLLVL.

This clonotype has just a few counts. The CDR3 sequence: CASSQPGGVRDEQFF. The CDR3 bases are TGTGCCAGCAGCCAGCCAGGGGGCGTTCGGGATGAGCAGTTCTTC. The chain uses TRBV3-1 and TRBJ2-1, with 8 bases fitting TRBD1. Germline V lookup: CDR1 LGHDT, CDR2 YNNKEL (reference sequence). This CDR3 is built from 15 residues. J lost 8 bases, V lost 3 bases, and 9 bases had no gene match.

The J gene is TRBJ2-7, the V gene TRBV6-1; D perhaps matches TRBD1 (5 bases). The CDR3 runs 13 residues. Trimming removed 3 bases from V and 6 bases from J, with 12 bases in between. CDR1 is MNHNS and CDR2 is SASEGT in the germline V gene. The CDR3 reads CASSDWVGAEQYV. CDR3 nucleotide sequence: TGTGCCAGCAGTGACTGGGTAGGGGCCGAGCAGTACGTC.